A selection of T cell receptor beta chains follows, all from one sample in a study of regulatory T cells in long-lasting Graves disease. From the multiplex PCR reads, TCRdb called clonotypes with MiXCR, one entry per CDR3 protein. Here the sample spans some 450,000 distinct CDR3 sequences, 20% to 25% being singletons. The sample here was peripheral blood mononuclear cells (PBMCs), taken when the disease was refractory, from a patient treated with antithyroid drugs. The origin of the receptors is a female donor with Graves disease. The CDR3 runs from the conserved cysteine through the conserved F or W. D genes are given only for firm matches. Clone size is stated in some rows and not others, as once, few, many or a class when expanded.

j_gene: TRBJ1-2
v_gene: TRBV12-3/TRBV12-4
abundance: NA
d_gene: NA
CDR3aa: CASSGPVGYTF
CDR3nt: TGTGCCAGCTCGGGCCCCGTGGGCTACACCTTC

j_gene: TRBJ1-4
v_gene: TRBV30
abundance: few
d_gene: NA
CDR3aa: CAWSVLANEKLFF
CDR3nt: TGTGCCTGGAGTGTACTTGCTAATGAAAAACTGTTTTTT

j_gene: TRBJ2-7
v_gene: TRBV5-1
abundance: few
d_gene: NA
CDR3aa: CASSLWGSRSYEQYF
CDR3nt: TGCGCCAGCAGTCTATGGGGGAGCCGATCCTACGAGCAGTACTTC

j_gene: TRBJ2-2
v_gene: TRBV5-1
abundance: few
d_gene: TRBD2
CDR3aa: CASSSLAGGNTGELFF
CDR3nt: TGCGCCAGCAGCTCCCTAGCGGGAGGGAACACCGGGGAGCTGTTTTTT

j_gene: TRBJ2-2
v_gene: TRBV6-1
abundance: few
d_gene: TRBD2
CDR3aa: CASRKYGTSGTGELFF
CDR3nt: TGTGCCAGCAGGAAATACGGGACTAGCGGGACCGGGGAGCTGTTTTTT

j_gene: TRBJ1-5
v_gene: TRBV9
abundance: few
d_gene: NA
CDR3aa: CASSASPVSNQPQHF
CDR3nt: TGTGCCAGCAGCGCTTCGCCAGTTAGCAATCAGCCCCAGCATTTT

j_gene: TRBJ2-2
v_gene: TRBV7-7
abundance: many
d_gene: NA
CDR3aa: CASSLARNTGELFF
CDR3nt: TGTGCCAGCAGCTTAGCAAGGAACACCGGGGAGCTGTTTTTT

j_gene: TRBJ1-3
v_gene: TRBV29-1
abundance: few
d_gene: NA
CDR3aa: CSVAGARGNTIYF
CDR3nt: TGCAGCGTTGCAGGGGCGCGAGGAAACACCATATATTTT

j_gene: TRBJ1-3
v_gene: TRBV29-1
abundance: few
d_gene: NA
CDR3aa: CSVVTGTGNTIYF
CDR3nt: TGCAGCGTTGTTACAGGAACTGGAAACACCATATATTTT

j_gene: TRBJ2-7
v_gene: TRBV25-1
abundance: NA
d_gene: TRBD1
CDR3aa: CASSYGTGVYEQYF
CDR3nt: TGTGCCAGCAGTTATGGGACAGGAGTTTACGAGCAGTACTTC

j_gene: TRBJ2-7
v_gene: TRBV28
abundance: many
d_gene: TRBD2
CDR3aa: CASSSPRGDVSYEQYF
CDR3nt: TGTGCCAGCAGTTCCCCTCGGGGGGATGTATCCTACGAGCAGTACTTC

j_gene: TRBJ1-4
v_gene: TRBV19
abundance: NA
d_gene: NA
CDR3aa: CASGLDRPNEKLFF
CDR3nt: TGTGCCAGTGGACTTGACAGACCTAATGAAAAACTGTTTTTT

j_gene: TRBJ2-7
v_gene: TRBV6-2/TRBV6-3
abundance: many
d_gene: TRBD2
CDR3aa: CASSYPTSSGTSSYEQYF
CDR3nt: TGTGCCAGCAGTTATCCGACGAGTAGCGGGACTTCCTCCTACGAGCAGTACTTC

j_gene: TRBJ2-7
v_gene: TRBV5-1
abundance: NA
d_gene: NA
CDR3aa: CASSLSGLEEQYF
CDR3nt: TGCGCCAGCAGCTTGTCAGGGCTAGAAGAGCAGTACTTC

j_gene: TRBJ1-2
v_gene: TRBV20-1
abundance: few
d_gene: NA
CDR3aa: CSASRATYGYTF
CDR3nt: TGCAGTGCCTCCCGGGCCACCTATGGCTACACCTTC